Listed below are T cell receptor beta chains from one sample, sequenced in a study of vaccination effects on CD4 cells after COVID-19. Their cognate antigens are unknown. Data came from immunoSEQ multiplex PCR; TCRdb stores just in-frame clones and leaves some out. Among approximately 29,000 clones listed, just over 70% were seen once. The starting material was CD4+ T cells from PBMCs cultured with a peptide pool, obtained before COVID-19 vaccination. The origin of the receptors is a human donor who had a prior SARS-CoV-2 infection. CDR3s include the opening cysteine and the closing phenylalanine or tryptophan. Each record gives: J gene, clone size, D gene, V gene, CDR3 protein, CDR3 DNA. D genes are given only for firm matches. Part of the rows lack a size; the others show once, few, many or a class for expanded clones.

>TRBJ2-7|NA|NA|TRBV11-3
CASSLSGPYEQYF
TGTGCCAGCAGCTTAAGTGGGCCTTACGAGCAGTACTTC
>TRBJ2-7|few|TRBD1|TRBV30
CAWSGPGDRASSYEQYF
TGTGCCTGGAGTGGACCCGGCGACAGGGCTAGCTCCTACGAGCAGTACTTC
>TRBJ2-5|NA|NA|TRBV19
CASSPGNRLGETQYF
TGTGCCAGTAGTCCAGGTAACAGATTAGGGGAGACCCAGTACTTC
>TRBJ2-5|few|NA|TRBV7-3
CASSPVGGVQETQYF
TGTGCCAGCAGCCCAGTGGGTGGGGTCCAAGAGACCCAGTACTTC
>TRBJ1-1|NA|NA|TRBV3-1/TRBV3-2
CASSQQGNTEAFF
TGTGCCAGCAGCCAGCAGGGAAACACTGAAGCTTTCTTT
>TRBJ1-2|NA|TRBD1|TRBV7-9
CASSRGQGYYGYTF
TGTGCCAGCAGTAGGGGACAGGGGTACTATGGCTACACCTTC
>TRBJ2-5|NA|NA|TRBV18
CASSLMAGQETQYF
TGTGCCAGCTCACTGATGGCTGGCCAAGAGACCCAGTACTTC
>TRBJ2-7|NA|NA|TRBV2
CASSEPPYEQYF
TGTGCCAGCAGTGAACCGCCATACGAGCAGTACTTC
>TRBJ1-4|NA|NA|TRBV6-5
CASNRGWEKLFF
TGTGCCAGCAACCGGGGTTGGGAAAAACTGTTTTTT
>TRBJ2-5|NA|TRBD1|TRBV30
CAWRISGGRVETQYF
TGTGCCTGGAGGATCTCAGGGGGACGGGTTGAGACCCAGTACTTC
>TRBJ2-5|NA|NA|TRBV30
CAWSVTWGKETQYF
TGTGCCTGGAGTGTAACCTGGGGAAAAGAGACCCAGTACTTC
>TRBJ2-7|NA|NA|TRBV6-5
CASSYDRTATYEQYF
TGTGCCAGCAGTTATGACCGGACCGCGACCTACGAGCAGTACTTC
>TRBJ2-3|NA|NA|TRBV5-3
CARSRTAHSTDTQYF
TGTGCCAGAAGCAGGACAGCCCACAGCACAGATACGCAGTATTTT
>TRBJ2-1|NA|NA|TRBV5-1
CACGADPDNEQFF
TGCGCCTGCGGGGCCGACCCAGATAATGAGCAGTTCTTC
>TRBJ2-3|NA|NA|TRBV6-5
CASSPGPPPATQYF
TGTGCCAGTTCACCGGGACCCCCTCCAGCTACGCAGTATTTT
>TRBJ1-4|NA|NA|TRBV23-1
CASNQQGGEKLFF
TGCGCCAGCAACCAACAGGGTGGGGAAAAACTGTTTTTT
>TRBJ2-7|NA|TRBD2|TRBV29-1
CSVRGLAGSYEQYF
TGCAGCGTTCGGGGACTAGCGGGTTCCTACGAGCAGTACTTC
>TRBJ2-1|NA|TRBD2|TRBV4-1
CASSQGYLSGGGYNEQFF
TGCGCCAGCAGCCAAGGATATCTTAGCGGGGGAGGATACAATGAGCAGTTCTTC
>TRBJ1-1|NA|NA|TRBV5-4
CASSGGINTEAFF
TGTGCCAGCAGCGGGGGCATTAACACTGAAGCTTTCTTT
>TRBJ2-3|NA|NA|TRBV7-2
CASSFDRGTDTQYF
TGTGCCAGCAGCTTTGACCGCGGGACAGATACGCAGTATTTT
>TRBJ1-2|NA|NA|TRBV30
CAWRLRDGYTF
TGTGCCTGGAGGCTTAGGGATGGCTACACCTTC
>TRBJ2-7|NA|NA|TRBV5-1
CASRRVLEPYEQYF
TGCGCCAGCCGACGCGTTTTGGAACCGTACGAGCAGTACTTC
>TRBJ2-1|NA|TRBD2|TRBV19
CASTWRTSGNPNEQFF
TGTGCCAGTACCTGGAGGACTAGCGGGAATCCCAATGAGCAGTTCTTC
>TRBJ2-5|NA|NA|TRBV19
CASSIETGTQYF
TGTGCCAGTAGTATTGAAACTGGGACCCAGTACTTC
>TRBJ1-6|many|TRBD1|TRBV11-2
CASRPQGAGGNSPLHF
TGTGCCAGCAGACCTCAGGGGGCAGGGGGCAATTCACCCCTCCACTTT
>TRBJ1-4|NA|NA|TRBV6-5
CASSHTGRVEKLFF
TGTGCCAGCAGTCATACAGGGAGGGTTGAAAAACTGTTTTTT
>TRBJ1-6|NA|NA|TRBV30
CAWRKKAGHNSPLHF
TGTGCCTGGAGAAAAAAGGCAGGGCATAATTCACCCCTCCACTTT
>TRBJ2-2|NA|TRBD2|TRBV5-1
CASTHRLASGRSGELFF
TGCGCCAGCACCCACCGATTGGCTAGCGGGAGATCCGGGGAGCTGTTTTTT
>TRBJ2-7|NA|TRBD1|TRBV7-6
CASSLNPPGQGDYEQYF
TGTGCCAGCAGCTTAAACCCACCGGGACAGGGAGACTACGAGCAGTACTTC
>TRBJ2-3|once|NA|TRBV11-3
CASSHLVAGDTQYF
TGTGCCAGCAGCCATCTAGTTGCGGGGGATACGCAGTATTTT
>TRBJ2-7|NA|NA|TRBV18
CASSPPGLLAYEQYF
TGTGCCAGCTCACCACCGGGATTGCTGGCCTACGAGCAGTACTTC
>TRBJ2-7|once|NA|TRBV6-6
CASSYGRTYEQYF
TGTGCCAGCAGTTACGGCCGGACCTACGAGCAGTACTTC
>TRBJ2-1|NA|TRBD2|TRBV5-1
CASSLVWTSGSNEQFF
TGCGCCAGCAGCTTGGTGTGGACTAGCGGGAGCAATGAGCAGTTCTTC
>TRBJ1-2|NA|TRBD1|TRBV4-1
CASSQPIGGPTYNYGYTF
TGCGCCAGCAGCCAACCCATAGGGGGCCCAACCTATAACTATGGCTACACCTTC
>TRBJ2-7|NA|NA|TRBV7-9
CASSFQGMSYEQYF
TGTGCCAGCAGCTTCCAGGGAATGTCCTACGAGCAGTACTTC
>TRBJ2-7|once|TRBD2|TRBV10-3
CAIRGAGDPYEQYF
TGTGCCATCAGGGGAGCGGGGGACCCCTACGAGCAGTACTTC
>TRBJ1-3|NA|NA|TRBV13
CASSPQGYGNTIYF
TGTGCCAGCAGCCCTCAGGGATATGGAAACACCATATATTTT
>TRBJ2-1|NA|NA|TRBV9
CASSVVPQLEQFF
TGTGCCAGCAGCGTAGTCCCCCAGTTAGAGCAGTTCTTC
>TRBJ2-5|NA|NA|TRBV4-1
CASSPGYFRETQYF
TGCGCCAGCAGCCCAGGATACTTCCGGGAGACCCAGTACTTC
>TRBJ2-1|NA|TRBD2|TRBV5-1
CASSLARGGEPFF
TGCGCCAGCAGCTTGGCCCGGGGGGGTGAGCCGTTCTTC
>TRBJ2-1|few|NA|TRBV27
CASTGYYNEQFF
TGTGCCAGCACCGGCTACTACAATGAGCAGTTCTTC
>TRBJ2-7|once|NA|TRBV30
CAWSRGTVYEQYF
TGTGCCTGGAGTCGGGGGACGGTCTACGAGCAGTACTTC
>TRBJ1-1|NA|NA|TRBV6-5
CASSNTNTEAFF
TGTGCCAGCAGTAACACGAACACTGAAGCTTTCTTT
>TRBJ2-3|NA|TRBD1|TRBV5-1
CASSPNPGGPVSGTQYF
TGCGCCAGCAGCCCGAACCCAGGGGGCCCGGTATCGGGTACGCAGTATTTT
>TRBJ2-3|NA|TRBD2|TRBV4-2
CASSQLGLAGPSADTQYF
TGTGCCAGCAGCCAACTAGGGCTAGCGGGACCGTCTGCAGATACGCAGTATTTT